Below are 20 T cell receptor beta chains sequenced from a single sample in a study of blood T cells in healthy people across ages. Using a J-beta primer mix together with a sample-barcoded 5' primer, a second PCR was run for about 6 to 12 cycles. MiXCR, run by TCRdb on the 5' RACE reads, gives a single entry per CDR3 protein. This sample has approximately 1,700,000 distinct CDR3 sequences, with roughly 43% found just once. The sequencing input was blood. The receptors originated from a human donor in good health.

The chain has TRBV7-9 and TRBJ1-1; TRBD1 agrees at 10 bases. V was pared by 7 bases and J by 5 bases, with 16 bases of the junction left unmatched. From germline, CDR1 is SEHNR and CDR2 FQNEAQ (reference sequence). This CDR3 has 17 amino acids. Here the CDR3 DNA reads TGTGCCAGCAAGGGGACCGGGACAGGGGAACGTTCGACTGAAGCTTTCTTT. Residues: CASKGTGTGERSTEAFF.

The chain is built from TRBV27 and TRBJ2-1; D ambiguous. The length of the CDR3 is 16 residues. CDR1 is MNHEY, CDR2 SMNVEV, per germline (reference sequence). V gave up 5 bases and J gave up 0 bases, with 14 bases separating them. The CDR3 DNA reads TGTGCCAGCAGTATTGGACCTCCCGTCTCCTACAATGAGCAGTTCTTC. Translation gives CASSIGPPVSYNEQFF.

This clonotype has just a few counts. V usage is TRBV15 and J usage is TRBJ2-4; 7 bases are shared with TRBD1. TRBJ2-7 matches the DNA end more closely, so the J call is doubtful. CDR1 is LNHNV and CDR2 is YYDKDF in the germline V gene (reference sequence). This CDR3 contains 19 residues. CDR3 loop: CATSLDIIEQGRKAYEQYF. CDR3 bases: TGTGCCACCAGCCTCGATATAATCGAACAGGGGCGAAAAGCCTACGAGCAGTACTTC.

The table lists this clonotype with a few counts. The chain links TRBV29-1 to TRBJ2-5, with D possibly TRBD1 on 5 matching bases. This CDR3 contains 16 residues. V gave up 2 bases and J gave up 0 bases, with 16 bases separating them. Germline V gene sequence: CDR1 SQVTM, CDR2 ANQGSEA. The CDR3 region is CSVEKGFRVDQETQYF. The CDR3 DNA follows: TGCAGCGTTGAAAAGGGATTCAGGGTGGACCAAGAGACCCAGTACTTC.

The chain employs TRBV4-3 and TRBJ2-3; 9 positions match TRBD1. The ends lost 3 bases at V and 5 bases at J; junction bases unmatched: 9. The CDR3 extends over 16 amino acids. The germline V gene has CDR1 LGHNA and CDR2 YSLEER. The CDR3 spells CASSHQAQGAVDTQYF. In DNA form, the CDR3 reads TGCGCCAGCAGCCATCAGGCACAGGGGGCTGTAGATACGCAGTATTTT.

In its sample, this clonotype was seen a few times. In DNA, the CDR3 is TGTGCCAGCAGCTTAGATGGGCAGGGCAATGAGCAGTTCTTC. Amino acid sequence: CASSLDGQGNEQFF. The rearrangement uses TRBV7-2 and TRBJ2-1; D is perhaps TRBD1 (5 bases). Germline V gene data show CDR1 as SGHTA and CDR2 as FQGNSA. Between the trimmed V and J ends, which lost 1 base and 6 bases, there was a span of 10 bases. The CDR3 consists of 14 residues.

This sequence joins TRBV5-1 and TRBJ1-2; D is possibly TRBD1 (6 bases). CDR1 and CDR2 (germline): SGHRS, YFSETQ. There are 15 residues in the CDR3. V lost 4 bases, J lost 6 bases, and 19 bases lay in between. This CDR3 is CASSPSFGQRDGYTF. The CDR3, as DNA: TGCGCCAGCAGCCCCTCTTTTGGACAGCGGGATGGCTACACCTTC.

The chain is built from TRBV25-1 and TRBJ2-4, with D possibly TRBD2 on 6 matching bases. Germline CDR1 MGHDK, CDR2 SYGVNS. The ends were cut back, 2 bases at V and 1 base at J, with 6 bases in the middle. This CDR3 region has 14 residues. CDR3 in amino acids: CASSEAGAKNIQYF. Written as DNA, the CDR3 is TGTGCCAGCAGTGAAGCGGGGGCCAAAAACATTCAGTACTTC.

This clonotype came up a few times. Sequence at one end of the junction differs from germline and may be a read error. The rearrangement uses TRBV29-1 and TRBJ1-2; tentatively, D is TRBD1 (6 bases). CDR1 SQVTM and CDR2 ANQGSEA come from the germline V gene. The length of the CDR3 is 8 residues. DNA for the CDR3: TGCAGCGTCGAAGGGGGGCACTTC. Translating gives CSVEGGHF.

CDR3 DNA sequence: TGCGCCAGCAGCCAACTGACAGGGACGATTGAAAAACTGTTTTTT. It yields the protein CASSQLTGTIEKLFF. The chain carries TRBV4-3 and TRBJ1-4; 7 bases match TRBD1. With V trimmed by 2 bases and J by 7 bases, 7 bases remained unmatched. CDR1 is LGHNA and CDR2 is YSLEER in the germline V gene. The length of the CDR3 is 15 residues.

This clonotype was detected a few times. The J gene is TRBJ2-5, the V gene TRBV29-1, with 10 bases identical to TRBD2. This CDR3 has 14 amino acids. With 5 bases clipped from V and 4 bases from J, the junction kept 7 bases outside the gene matches. Germline loops: CDR1 SQVTM, CDR2 ANQGSEA. The CDR3, as DNA: TGCAGCGTTTTCCGTCTAGCGGGGGTAGAGACCCAGTACTTC. Residues: CSVFRLAGVETQYF.

The rearrangement links TRBV18 to TRBJ2-1; no firm D call. The V end lost 1 base, the J end lost 5 bases, and 6 bases lay between the germline ends. The germline V gene encodes CDR1 KGHSH and CDR2 LQKENI. This CDR3 spans 13 amino acids. The CDR3 DNA reads TGTGCCAGCTCACCACGCAGCGACAATGAGCAGTTCTTC. This codes for CASSPRSDNEQFF.

The rearrangement uses TRBV10-3 and TRBJ2-7; possibly TRBD1 for D (6 bases). The germline CDR1 and CDR2 sequences are ENHRY and SYGVKD. Between the trimmed V and J ends, which lost 6 bases and 2 bases, there was a span of 11 bases. The CDR3 runs 13 residues. The CDR3 region has the DNA TGTGCCATCAGGGGGACATCAGCCTACGAGCAGTACTTC. Residues: CAIRGTSAYEQYF.

The V call is TRBV20-1, the J call TRBJ1-4; TRBD1 matches 8 bases. The CDR3 has 13 amino acids. Germline-derived CDR1 and CDR2 are DFQATT and SNEGSKA (reference sequence). The ends lost 4 bases at V and 8 bases at J; junction bases unmatched: 6. The CDR3 region has the DNA TGCAGTGCTAACCCCAGGGGGCGAGAAAAACTGTTTTTT. Translated: CSANPRGREKLFF.

Only a few counts were recorded for this clonotype. This chain uses TRBV7-2 with TRBJ2-5; 10 nucleotides line up with TRBD2. The germline gives CDR1 SGHTA, CDR2 FQGNSA. Unmatched junction bases numbered 4, after V lost 5 bases and J lost 1 base. The CDR3 is made up of 15 amino acids. For the CDR3, the DNA is TGTGCCAGCAGCCGTAGCGGGGGGCGCCAAGAGACCCAGTACTTC. It is translated as CASSRSGGRQETQYF.

The chain is built from TRBV7-9 and TRBJ1-1, with TRBD1 identical over 11 bases. Germline V gene lookup returns CDR1 SEHNR and CDR2 FQNEAQ (reference sequence). The CDR3 is 16 residues long. V trimming: 5 bases; J trimming: 5 bases; junction bases outside the gene matches: 10. The CDR3 spells CASSDRGQGAKTEAFF. In DNA form, the CDR3 reads TGTGCCAGCAGCGACCGCGGACAGGGGGCGAAAACTGAAGCTTTCTTT. The full variable domain, in which reference TRBV7-9 and TRBJ1-1 provide the parts outside the CDR3, is DTGVSQNPRHKITKRGQNVTFRCDPISEHNRLYWYRQTLGQGPEFLTYFQNEAQLEKSRLLSDRFSAERPKGSFSTLEIQRTEQGDSAMYLCASSDRGQGAKTEAFFGQGTRLTVV.

Concerning this clonotype itself: Germline is not matched at one junction end, which may reflect a read error. V usage is TRBV6-2 or TRBV6-3 and J usage is TRBJ2-3; TRBD1 matches at 8 bases. This CDR3 has 13 amino acids. Germline V lookup: CDR1 MNHEY, CDR2 SVGEGT. This CDR3 reads CALQGALTDTRYF. The CDR3 nucleotides read TGTGCCCTCCAGGGGGCTCTCACAGATACGCGGTATTTT.

This chain joins TRBV29-1 and TRBJ1-2; possibly TRBD1 for D (5 bases). The V and J ends lost 6 bases and 9 bases respectively, with 14 bases between them. This CDR3 is built from 11 residues. CDR1 is SQVTM, CDR2 ANQGSEA, per germline. The CDR3 nucleotides read TGCAGCGTCTGGGACGACCATCGCTACACCTTC. Its translation: CSVWDDHRYTF.

The chain has TRBV3-1 and TRBJ2-1, with 7 bases aligning to TRBD1. CDR3 length equals 19 residues. Trimming at V came to 6 bases and at J to 4 bases, leaving 21 bases not matched to a gene. Germline CDR1 LGHDT, CDR2 YNNKEL (reference sequence). CDR3 nucleotide sequence: TGTGCCAGCAGACACGGGACAGCATTTACAATGGGATCTTACAATGAGCAGTTCTTC. Protein: CASRHGTAFTMGSYNEQFF.

The chain recombines TRBV5-6 with TRBJ2-7; a possible D gene is TRBD2 (6 bases). The germline CDR1 and CDR2 sequences are SGHDT and YYEEEE. Trimming pared 3 bases from V and 2 bases from J, leaving 12 bases between. The CDR3 is made up of 14 amino acids. CDR3 DNA: TGTGCCAGCAGCTGGGGGGTTGACCCCTACGAGCAGTACTTC. This sequence encodes CASSWGVDPYEQYF.